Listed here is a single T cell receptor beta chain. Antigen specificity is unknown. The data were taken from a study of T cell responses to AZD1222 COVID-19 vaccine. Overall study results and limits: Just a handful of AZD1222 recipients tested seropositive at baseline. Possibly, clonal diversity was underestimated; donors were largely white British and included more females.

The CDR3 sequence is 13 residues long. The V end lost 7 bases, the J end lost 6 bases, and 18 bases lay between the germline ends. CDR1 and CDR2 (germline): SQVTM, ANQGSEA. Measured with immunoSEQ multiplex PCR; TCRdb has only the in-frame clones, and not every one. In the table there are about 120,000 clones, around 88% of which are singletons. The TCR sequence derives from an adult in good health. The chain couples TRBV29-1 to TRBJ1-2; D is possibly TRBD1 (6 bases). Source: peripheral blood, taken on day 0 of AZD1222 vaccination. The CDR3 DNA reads TGCAGCGCTACCACAGGGACTTGGAATGGCTACACCTTC. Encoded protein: CSATTGTWNGYTF.